This T cell receptor beta chain appears in the sequencing data of a study of blood T cell repertoires in COVID-19 (dated by TCRdb to 2018 to 2021). General notes on the study: Collaborator samples came from the United States, Italy and Spain and covered acute and convalescent phases of COVID-19. The sample metadata nearly always contained a de-identified subject ID, COVID-19 status, age in years and sex. Where available, HLA class I and class II types were taken from metadata supplied by the sample provider and were not determined by assay-based typing. The dataset comprised deeply sampled blood TCRbeta repertoires from subjects exposed to, actively infected with, or recovered from COVID-19. The material from the prospective study consisted of cDNA or gDNA derived from T cells, B-cell-depleted T cells, or PBMCs. The samples were drawn from the first 160 participants of the ongoing ImmuneRACE study and from about 1,200 subjects provided by 6 global collaborators. The repertoires were released in a freely available public database meant as a resource for research on the immune response to SARS-CoV-2.

The cysteine opens and the phenylalanine closes a CDR3 of 15 amino acids. Kept here is only the CDR3 DNA, which spans 45 bases and is read in frame from base 1. Deletion took 7 bases off V and 0 bases off J, with a span of 13 bases between the germline ends. Reading the germline V gene (reference sequence) gives CDR1 SGHNT and CDR2 YYREEE. The paper's findings and limits, for the study overall: How much clinical and demographic metadata was included differed by source and by participant, and the metadata was provided uncurated.

On this clone itself: The antigen it recognizes is unknown. Base qualities are not at hand, and no much larger clone is one base apart.

The immunoSEQ Assay, a bias-controlled multiplex PCR, was used to amplify TCRbeta CDR3 regions from genomic DNA. In the paper's pipeline: The number of nucleated cells in each sample was estimated from the amplification of reference gene primers within the assay. Sequence reads were collapsed and filtered to measure the absolute abundance of every unique TCRbeta CDR3 rearrangement. Productive Simpson clonality was computed per sample as the square root of Simpson's diversity index over productive rearrangements. The immuneACCESS repertoire file appears here via TCRdb, limited to in-frame rearrangements. These files lack a portion of the clones; in checked studies, under half of the deficit traces to unresolved V genes, and the cause of the others is not known. V, J and clone size reflect that table, while D and trimming were determined from the DNA. The sample contains roughly 140,000 clones, more than 75% of them found a single time. 4.2% of the sample lies in the top ten.

Each collaborating institution followed its own protocols to collect whole blood in K2EDTA tubes. For TCRbeta analysis, collaborator samples were shipped as frozen whole blood, as isolated PBMCs, or as DNA extracted from either sample type. The sequence was obtained from a man aged 60 to 69 with acute or convalescent COVID-19. Sequenced input: peripheral blood. The chain employs TRBV5-4 and TRBJ1-4; no D gene can be assigned with confidence. The DNA reads TGTGCCAGCTTCCGGGCGGGGTCAACTAATGAAAAACTGTTTTTT. Its protein reads: CASFRAGSTNEKLFF.